This T cell receptor (beta chain) originates from a study of T-cell reconstitution after alpha-beta-depleted transplantation in children. Germline V CDR1 and CDR2: MDHEN, SYDVKM. V lost 10 bases and J lost 4, with 16 bases in between. There are 14 residues in the CDR3. As it was prepared, the TCRbeta library received unique molecular identifiers. TCRdb ran MiXCR on the PCR reads and lists one entry per CDR3 protein. The sample lists hundreds of thousands of distinct CDR3 sequences; more than 20% were seen once. This sequence originates from a female patient aged 2-15 years who had a stem cell transplant for congenital amegakaryocytic thrombocytopenia, so the T cells may come from the graft donor. Sample: PBMCs, mostly from graft donor cells, taken 360 days after TCRalphabeta/CD19-depleted stem cell transplant. This rearrangement joins TRBV28 to TRBJ1-4, with D tentatively TRBD1 (6 bases). CDR3 DNA: TGTGCCATTCGGGGTGGAGGGGGTAATGAAAAACTGTTTTTT. Amino acids: CAIRGGGGNEKLFF.